The present entry profiles one T cell receptor (beta chain) with its context. This entry comes from a study of T cells in Graves' hyperthyroidism and ophthalmopathy. Study-level background: It was at initial diagnosis, before any treatment, that peripheral blood was collected.

Amplified regions were TCR beta CDR3 sequences from RNA transcripts. The TCR CDR3 was amplified in a first-round RT-PCR using the HTBI primer set. One entry per CDR3 protein, called by TCRdb with MiXCR from the multiplex PCR reads. The sample holds some 580,000 distinct CDR3 sequences, about 16% seen once. Trimming took 3 bases from V and 1 from J, leaving 17 bases between them. CDR1 KGHDR and CDR2 SFDVKD come from the germline V gene. The CDR3 is 17 residues long. What was sequenced was blood. This receptor was identified in a woman aged 40 to 50 with Graves' ophthalmopathy. V usage is TRBV24-1 and J usage is TRBJ2-5; possible D gene TRBD1, 6 bases. The CDR3 DNA reads TGTGCCACCAGTGATCCGAAAAAAGGACAGCGCCAAGAGACCCAGTACTTC. Amino acids: CATSDPKKGQRQETQYF.